A selection of T cell receptor beta chains follows, all from one sample in a study of early T cells in non-severe SARS-CoV-2 infection. Each CDR3 protein is one row after TCRdb ran MiXCR on the 5' RACE reads. The table lists roughly 77,000 distinct CDR3 sequences, about 12% of them singletons. Sequenced material: whole blood. These receptor sequences come from an adult who was a healthcare worker with PCR-confirmed SARS-CoV-2 infection or an uninfected control (not recorded which). CDR3s include the opening cysteine and the closing phenylalanine or tryptophan. The D gene is left open where the match is weak. The size entry is marked missing in some rows and otherwise reads once, few, many or a size class.

clone_size j_call d_call v_call cdr3_nt cdr3_aa
NA TRBJ2-1 NA TRBV28 TGTGCCAGCAGTTTATCCAAGACAGGTTACAATGAGCAGTTCTTC CASSLSKTGYNEQFF
NA TRBJ2-7 NA TRBV7-9 TGTGCCAGCAGCTTAGGACTAGGATCCTACGAGCAGTACTTC CASSLGLGSYEQYF
few TRBJ1-5 TRBD1 TRBV6-1 TGTGCCAGCAGAGTTACAGGGGTGTATCAGCCCCAGCATTTT CASRVTGVYQPQHF
few TRBJ2-7 NA TRBV11-3 TGTGCCAGCAGCTTGGGGTTAACCTACGAGCAGTACTTC CASSLGLTYEQYF
few TRBJ2-3 NA TRBV5-1 TGCGCCAGCAGACAGAGCACAGATACGCAGTATTTT CASRQSTDTQYF
NA TRBJ2-7 TRBD2 TRBV7-2 TGTGCCAGCAGCTCGCGGACTAGCGGGAGATACGAGCAGTACTTC CASSSRTSGRYEQYF
NA TRBJ1-2 NA TRBV10-1 TGCGCCAGCAGTAGGCCAGTCCTCTATGGCTACACCTTC CASSRPVLYGYTF
many TRBJ1-5 TRBD1 TRBV20-1 TGCAGTGCTGCCCGCCCGACAGGGTTTAGCAATCAGCCCCAGCATTTT CSAARPTGFSNQPQHF
NA TRBJ2-2 NA TRBV9 TGTGCCAGCAGCGTAGGACCAGTCAGCTCCACCGGGGAGCTGTTTTTT CASSVGPVSSTGELFF
NA TRBJ2-1 NA TRBV6-2/TRBV6-3 TGTGCCAGCAGTTACTTGGGGGAGGCTGGGAGCTACAATGAGCAGTTCTTC CASSYLGEAGSYNEQFF
few TRBJ2-2 TRBD2 TRBV11-3 TGTGCCAGCAGCCAAGGGACTAGCGGCGGGGAGCTGTTTTTT CASSQGTSGGELFF
few TRBJ2-1 NA TRBV7-9 TGTGCCAGCAGGTCGAACGGTGAGCAGTTCTTC CASRSNGEQFF
few TRBJ2-1 TRBD2 TRBV11-2 TGTGCCAGCAGCCTGCCATCGGGGGGGCTCAATGAGCAGTTCTTC CASSLPSGGLNEQFF
NA TRBJ1-6 NA TRBV20-1 TGCAGTGCAGAGCAGGCCCACTCTAATTCACCCCTCCACTTT CSAEQAHSNSPLHF
NA TRBJ2-3 NA TRBV29-1 TGCAGCGTTGGTTCGGGAGATACGCAGTATTTT CSVGSGDTQYF
many TRBJ2-5 NA TRBV30 TGTGCCTGGAGCGGGGGCTCAGAGACCCAGTACTTC CAWSGGSETQYF
many TRBJ2-3 NA TRBV20-1 TGCAGTGCTAGTACTAGCTCGAGCACAGATACGCAGTATTTT CSASTSSSTDTQYF
NA TRBJ2-7 NA TRBV12-3/TRBV12-4 TGTGCCAGCAGACGAGGGTCCGGGGGCTCTTCCTACGAGCAGTACTTC CASRRGSGGSSYEQYF
NA TRBJ1-5 NA TRBV2 TGTGCCAGCAGTCGACAGCTCCGGAATAGCAATCAGCCCCAGCATTTT CASSRQLRNSNQPQHF
NA TRBJ2-1 NA TRBV9 TGTGCCAGCAGCGCAAGGGACTCGGACTACAATGAGCAGTTCTTC CASSARDSDYNEQFF
many TRBJ2-5 NA TRBV29-1 TGCAGCGTTGTTCGGCAGGGTGTCGGGACCCAGTACTTC CSVVRQGVGTQYF
few TRBJ1-1 NA TRBV9 TGTGCCAGCAGCGTAGACTTGGGGGCCACTGAAGCTTTCTTT CASSVDLGATEAFF
many TRBJ2-7 TRBD1 TRBV13 TGTGCCAGCAGCTCCCGGTCCGGGACAGGGTTTTTTGAGCAGTACTTC CASSSRSGTGFFEQYF
many TRBJ2-7 TRBD1 TRBV20-1 TGCAGTGCCACAGGGGGCGTCTACGAGCAGTACTTC CSATGGVYEQYF
many TRBJ2-5 NA TRBV7-9 TGTGCCAGCAGGCGGGGCATCGAGGAGACCCAGTACTTC CASRRGIEETQYF
NA TRBJ2-1 NA TRBV10-2 TGCGCCAGCAGTGCACAGCGCTACAATGAGCAGTTCTTC CASSAQRYNEQFF
NA TRBJ2-1 NA TRBV30 TGTGCCTGGAGTGTAGGTGCCCCCAATGAGCAGTTCTTC CAWSVGAPNEQFF
many TRBJ2-7 TRBD2 TRBV6-1 TGTGCCAGCAGTGGGACTAGCGTTCGGGGCTACGAGCAGTACTTC CASSGTSVRGYEQYF
few TRBJ2-1 NA TRBV20-1 TGCAGTGTTCCACAATTTGGTCTGTCTGTCAATGAGCAGTTCTTC CSVPQFGLSVNEQFF
once TRBJ2-4 TRBD2 TRBV6-6 TGTGCCAGCAGTTCCCATGCGGGAGGGCCCTTTGACATTCAGTACTTC CASSSHAGGPFDIQYF
many TRBJ2-2 TRBD2 TRBV10-1 TGCGCCAGCAGTAAGACTAGCGCCGGGGAGCTGTTTTTT CASSKTSAGELFF
NA TRBJ2-2 NA TRBV6-1 TGTGCCAGCAGGTACAGGGCTTTGGACACCGGGGAGCTGTTTTTT CASRYRALDTGELFF
many TRBJ2-1 TRBD1 TRBV6-9 TGTGCCAGCAGTTACGGGACAGGGGTCTGGCATGAGCAGTTCTTC CASSYGTGVWHEQFF
NA TRBJ2-7 NA TRBV6-2/TRBV6-3 TGTGCCAGCAGTTACCGGGGCGGAGTGTACTTC CASSYRGGVYF
NA TRBJ2-7 NA TRBV11-2 TGTGCCAGCAGCTCAGGCCCGGGCCGCGAGCAGTACTTC CASSSGPGREQYF
few TRBJ2-1 NA TRBV29-1 TGCAGCGTTGTCGAACGGGTCAGTGAGCAGTTCTTC CSVVERVSEQFF
NA TRBJ1-3 NA TRBV20-1 TGCAGTGCTAGGTCCGGGGGAAACTCTGGAAACACCATATATTTT CSARSGGNSGNTIYF
many TRBJ2-7 TRBD2 TRBV20-1 TGCAGTGCCCCCGGCAGCGGGGGATCCTACGAGCAGTACTTC CSAPGSGGSYEQYF
many TRBJ1-4 NA TRBV27 TGTGCCAGCAGTCTAACCTCCCGACAGGCAACTAATGAAAAACTGTTTTTT CASSLTSRQATNEKLFF
few TRBJ2-3 NA TRBV6-6 TGTGCCAGCAGTTCCGGGATTCTCACAGATACGCAGTATTTT CASSSGILTDTQYF